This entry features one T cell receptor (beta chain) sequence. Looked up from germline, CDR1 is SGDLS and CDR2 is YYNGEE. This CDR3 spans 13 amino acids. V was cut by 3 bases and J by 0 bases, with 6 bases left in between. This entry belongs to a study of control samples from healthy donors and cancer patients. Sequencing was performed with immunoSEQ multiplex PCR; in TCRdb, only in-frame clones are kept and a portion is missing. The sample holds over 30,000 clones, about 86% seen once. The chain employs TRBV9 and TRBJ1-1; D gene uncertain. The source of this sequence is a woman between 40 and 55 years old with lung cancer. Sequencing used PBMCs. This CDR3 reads CASSALMNTEAFF. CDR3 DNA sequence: TGTGCCAGCAGCGCCTTAATGAACACTGAAGCTTTCTTT. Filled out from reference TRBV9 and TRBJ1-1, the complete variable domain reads DSGVTQTPKHLITATGQRVTLRCSPRSGDLSVYWYQQSLDQGLQFLIQYYNGEERAKGNILERFSAQQFPDLHSELNLSSLELGDSALYFCASSALMNTEAFFGQGTRLTVV.